Listed here are 14 T cell receptor beta chains from one sample, sequenced in a study of blood T cell repertoires in COVID-19. Assay used: immunoSEQ multiplex PCR; TCRdb lists only in-frame clones, some missing. Of 140,000 or so clones in the sample, over 80% were seen once. Sequences were obtained from PBMCs or T cells enriched from blood (not recorded which). These TCRs come from a woman aged 40 to 55 who had recovered from COVID-19.

Many counts were recorded for this clone. The chain uses TRBV18 and TRBJ2-5; TRBD1 matches 12 bases. The V gene end was trimmed by 3 bases and the J gene end by 4 bases; junction bases not matched to a gene: 9. Per germline, CDR1 KGHSH and CDR2 LQKENI. This CDR3 contains 17 residues. CDR3 amino acids: CASSPLPGQGAPETQYF. For the CDR3, the DNA is TGTGCCAGCTCACCTCTCCCGGGACAGGGGGCTCCAGAGACCCAGTACTTC. The full variable domain, completed using reference TRBV18 and TRBJ2-5, is NAGVMQNPRHLVRRRGQEARLRCSPMKGHSHVYWYRQLPEEGLKFMVYLQKENIIDESGMPKERFSAEFPKEGPSILRIQQVVRGDSAAYFCASSPLPGQGAPETQYFGPGTRLLVL.

This chain links TRBV9 with TRBJ2-1; TRBD2 matches at 11 bases. This CDR3 is built from 16 residues. Germline V CDR1 and CDR2: SGDLS, YYNGEE. V lost 0 bases to trimming and J lost 4 bases; unmatched junction nucleotides: 3. CDR3 residues: CASSVEGTSGYNEQFF. In DNA form, the CDR3 reads TGTGCCAGCAGCGTAGAAGGGACTAGCGGTTACAATGAGCAGTTCTTC.

V is TRBV5-6 and J is TRBJ2-7; 9 bases align to TRBD1. With V trimmed by 0 bases and J by 5 bases, 3 bases remained unmatched. The CDR3 sequence is 14 residues long. Per germline, CDR1 SGHDT and CDR2 YYEEEE. This CDR3 reads CASSLAGTGHEQYF. The DNA for the CDR3 is TGTGCCAGCAGCTTGGCGGGGACAGGGCACGAGCAGTACTTC.

The chain recombines TRBV10-3 with TRBJ2-3; 9 nucleotides match TRBD2. Germline CDR1 is ENHRY and CDR2 is SYGVKD. V was pared by 2 bases and J by 4 bases, with 10 bases of the junction left unmatched. The length of the CDR3 is 17 residues. The CDR3 nucleotides are TGTGCCATCAGTGAGAGGGCCAGCGGGGGGATCGCAGATACGCAGTATTTT. It codes for CAISERASGGIADTQYF.

The chain recombines TRBV7-9 with TRBJ1-6, with TRBD1 matching 8 bases. V was clipped by 5 bases and J by 12 bases; unmatched bases: 9. The CDR3 extends over 14 amino acids. CDR1 is SEHNR, CDR2 FQNEAQ, per germline (reference sequence). CDR3: CASSQGQGREPLHF. The CDR3 DNA reads TGTGCCAGCAGCCAAGGACAGGGTAGGGAACCCCTCCACTTT. Full variable domain (rest looked up from reference TRBV7-9 and TRBJ1-6): DTGVSQNPRHKITKRGQNVTFRCDPISEHNRLYWYRQTLGQGPEFLTYFQNEAQLEKSRLLSDRFSAERPKGSFSTLEIQRTEQGDSAMYLCASSQGQGREPLHFGNGTRLTVT.

This clone was seen a single time. This chain joins TRBV4-1 and TRBJ2-3, with 9 bases fitting TRBD2. With V trimmed by 3 bases and J by 4 bases, 11 bases remained unmatched. Per the germline V gene, CDR1 is MGHRA and CDR2 is YSYEKL. The length of the CDR3 is 17 residues. CDR3 DNA: TGCGCCAGCAGCCAGGGTCCCCCGGGACTAGCTTCAGATACGCAGTATTTT. It specifies CASSQGPPGLASDTQYF.

The V gene is TRBV6-5, the J gene TRBJ1-1; tentative D call: TRBD1 (5 bases). This CDR3 region has 12 residues. Trimming removed 10 bases at V and 3 bases at J, with 12 bases between. The V gene's germline CDR1 is MNHEY and CDR2 SVGAGI. This CDR3 is CATASGYTEAFF. The DNA of the CDR3 is TGTGCCACAGCCTCAGGGTACACTGAAGCTTTCTTT.

The V call is TRBV5-5, the J call TRBJ1-2; tentatively, D is TRBD1 (6 bases). This CDR3 region has 15 residues. Looked up from germline, CDR1 is SGHKS and CDR2 is YYEKEE (reference sequence). V was shortened by 4 bases and J by 5 bases, with 18 bases between the two germline ends. Here the CDR3 reads CASSPDLQGRYGYTF. DNA for the CDR3: TGTGCCAGCAGCCCCGACCTACAGGGTCGGTATGGCTACACCTTC.

V is TRBV10-3 and J is TRBJ2-1; 9 bases fit TRBD2. Trimming took 3 bases from V and 1 from J; bases not matched to a gene: 7. The CDR3 loop spans 17 amino acids. Looked up from germline, CDR1 is ENHRY and CDR2 is SYGVKD. CDR3 in amino acids: CAISDLGAGGSYNEQFF. Written as DNA, the CDR3 is TGTGCCATCAGTGACCTCGGGGCGGGAGGGTCCTACAATGAGCAGTTCTTC.

With regard to this clone: The same CDR3 also results from other DNA sequences found in this sample. The gene calls are TRBV9 and TRBJ1-3; 7 nucleotides line up with TRBD1. The trim removed 0 bases at V and 0 bases at J, leaving 0 bases unmatched. CDR1 is SGDLS, CDR2 YYNGEE, per germline. CDR3 length: 15 residues. Written as DNA, the CDR3 is TGTGCCAGCAGCGTAGGGGACAGCTCTGGAAACACCATATATTTT. Amino acids: CASSVGDSSGNTIYF.

The chain couples TRBV10-3 to TRBJ1-1, with no clear D. The CDR3 sequence is 12 residues long. The germline CDR1 and CDR2 sequences are ENHRY and SYGVKD. The germline V and J ends were trimmed by 6 bases and 4 bases, with 9 bases remaining between them. DNA of the CDR3: TGTGCCATCAGGCCCGGGAGCACTGAAGCTTTCTTT. Its protein product is CAIRPGSTEAFF.

The rearrangement joins TRBV29-1 to TRBJ2-1; tentatively, D is TRBD2 (6 bases). Germline lookup yields CDR1 SQVTM and CDR2 ANQGSEA. CDR3 size: 14 residues. V was shortened by 5 bases and J by 0 bases, with 11 bases between the two germline ends. CDR3 DNA sequence: TGCAGCGTTCATGGGACTTTCTCCTACAATGAGCAGTTCTTC. Protein sequence: CSVHGTFSYNEQFF.

CDR3 DNA sequence: TGCGCCAGCAGCCAGGGACAGACAAATGAAAAACTGTTTTTT. Protein: CASSQGQTNEKLFF. The chain has TRBV5-1 and TRBJ1-4; 7 bases agree with TRBD1. The length of the CDR3 is 14 residues. V gave up 4 bases and J gave up 5 bases; unmatched junction bases: 5. Germline-derived CDR1 and CDR2 are SGHRS and YFSETQ.

Concerning this clone: Compared with germline, one end of the junction differs, possibly owing to a read error. The chain joins TRBV28 to TRBJ2-1; D possibly corresponds to TRBD2 (6 bases). The CDR3 loop spans 16 amino acids. Germline CDR1 and CDR2: MDHEN and SYDVKM. CDR3 sequence reads: CAGSDGLRGLYNEQFF. CDR3 in DNA: TGTGCCGGCAGTGACGGACTACGGGGCCTCTACAATGAGCAGTTCTTC.